A single sample is the source of the 14 T cell receptor beta chains below, sequenced in a study of identical twins. TCRdb passed the 5' RACE reads through MiXCR, listing each CDR3 protein once. The sample yields 350,000 to 400,000 distinct CDR3 sequences, around 9.7% seen once. The sequencing input was naive T cells sorted from blood. The receptors here all came from a woman between 45 and 60 years old in good health.

This clonotype came up many times. The rearrangement joins TRBV29-1 to TRBJ1-1, with D perhaps TRBD1 (5 bases). Germline CDR1 and CDR2: SQVTM and ANQGSEA. Trimming left V 5 bases short and J 2 bases short, with 15 bases between. This CDR3 contains 14 residues. The CDR3 sequence: CSVSLRGGNTEAFF. CDR3 coding DNA: TGCAGCGTTTCTTTACGTGGGGGTAACACTGAAGCTTTCTTT.

The chain is built from TRBV25-1 and TRBJ1-6; 7 bases are a match to TRBD1. Losses at the gene ends were 3 bases for V and 11 bases for J; bases not matched to a gene: 7. This CDR3 has 14 residues. Germline values: CDR1 MGHDK, CDR2 SYGVNS. In DNA form, the CDR3 reads TGTGCCAGCAGTGAGACAGGGCTTGGTACACCCCTCCACTTT. Translation gives CASSETGLGTPLHF.

The chain is built from TRBV7-9 and TRBJ2-7, with 11 bases lining up with TRBD2. The CDR3 has 14 amino acids. The V gene end was trimmed by 4 bases and the J gene end by 6 bases; junction bases not matched to a gene: 5. Germline V lookup: CDR1 SEHNR, CDR2 FQNEAQ (reference sequence). The CDR3 here is CASSWGLADTEQYF. In DNA, the CDR3 is TGTGCCAGCAGCTGGGGACTAGCGGATACCGAGCAGTACTTC.

This clonotype was seen at least ten times. The chain recombines TRBV7-9 with TRBJ1-1; D gene unclear. This CDR3 comprises 14 residues. Germline CDR1 and CDR2: SEHNR and FQNEAQ (reference sequence). V was pared by 1 base and J by 6 bases, with 12 bases between. CDR3 in amino acids: CASSLGGESPEAFF. DNA for the CDR3: TGTGCCAGCAGCTTAGGCGGCGAAAGCCCTGAAGCTTTCTTT.

This clonotype was counted ten times or more. This sequence joins TRBV24-1 and TRBJ2-3; weak D call: TRBD2 (6 bases). This CDR3 spans 14 amino acids. Germline V CDR1 and CDR2: KGHDR, SFDVKD. V shed 3 bases and J shed 5 bases, with 11 bases lying between them. This chain's CDR3 is CATSDDGSGDTQYF. The CDR3 coding sequence is TGTGCCACCAGTGATGACGGGAGCGGAGATACGCAGTATTTT.

This clonotype was seen repeatedly, ten times or more. The chain uses TRBV12-3 or TRBV12-4 and TRBJ2-2, with TRBD2 matching 8 bases. After removal of 10 bases from V and 1 base from J, the junction contained 5 bases not matched to a gene. This CDR3 has 14 residues. CDR3 sequence (DNA): TGTGCCACACTAGCGGCCAGGAACACCGGGGAGCTGTTTTTT. It encodes CATLAARNTGELFF.

The chain couples TRBV10-3 to TRBJ1-5; D is ambiguous. Germline CDR1 and CDR2: ENHRY and SYGVKD. The CDR3 loop spans 13 amino acids. V lost 3 bases and J lost 3, with 6 bases in between. As DNA, the CDR3 is TGTGCCATCAGTGATGGACTCAATCAGCCCCAGCATTTT. This gives the protein CAISDGLNQPQHF.

This clonotype was picked up many times. As DNA, the CDR3 is TGTGCCAGCAGTTACTCGAGGACAGGGGGCGGCGATGAGCAGTTCTTC. It specifies CASSYSRTGGGDEQFF. The V call is TRBV6-5, the J call TRBJ2-1, with 11 bases that match TRBD1. The V and J ends lost 0 bases and 8 bases, in that order; junction bases with no gene match: 6. Germline CDR1 is MNHEY and CDR2 is SVGAGI. The CDR3 contains 16 residues.

This clonotype was counted many times. The rearrangement joins TRBV5-1 to TRBJ2-2, with no clear D. From germline, CDR1 is SGHRS and CDR2 YFSETQ. The CDR3 length is 14 residues. The germline V and J ends were trimmed by 0 bases and 5 bases, with 8 bases remaining between them. The CDR3 DNA reads as TGCGCCAGCAGCTTGGAGGCCCAGACCGGGGAGCTGTTTTTT. It is translated as CASSLEAQTGELFF.

This clonotype was observed a handful of times. The V gene is TRBV6-1, the J gene TRBJ2-7, with TRBD2 matching over 13 bases. This CDR3 has 15 amino acids. After removal of 5 bases from V and 4 bases from J, the junction contained 5 bases not matched to a gene. Germline V gene data show CDR1 as MNHNS and CDR2 as SASEGT. This chain's CDR3 is CASSRTSGSLYEQYF. In DNA, the CDR3 is TGTGCCAGCAGTCGGACTAGCGGGAGTCTATACGAGCAGTACTTC.

This clonotype was observed many times. Here the CDR3 DNA reads TGTGCCAGTAGTATTGGCGGGGATTCACCCCTCCACTTT. Amino acids: CASSIGGDSPLHF. The chain uses TRBV19 and TRBJ1-6; D unresolved. The V end lost 3 bases, the J end lost 8 bases, and 8 bases lay between the germline ends. Germline-derived CDR1 and CDR2 are LNHDA and SQIVND (reference sequence). The CDR3 length is 13 residues.

This clonotype was detected ten times or more. The chain has TRBV20-1 and TRBJ1-2; possibly TRBD1 for D (5 bases). Germline V lookup: CDR1 DFQATT, CDR2 SNEGSKA (reference sequence). V was trimmed by 2 bases and J by 4 bases, leaving 23 bases between them. The CDR3 totals 17 residues. The CDR3: CSARSGDLNTWGYGYTF. The CDR3 DNA follows: TGCAGTGCTAGATCGGGGGACCTTAACACATGGGGCTATGGCTACACCTTC.

V usage is TRBV5-6 and J usage is TRBJ2-7; D is uncertain. The germline gives CDR1 SGHDT, CDR2 YYEEEE. The CDR3 sequence is 17 residues long. The CDR3 DNA sequence: TGTGCCAGCAGCTTGAGCAAGTTCGGCCTTTCATCCTACGAGCAGTTCGTC. Translating gives CASSLSKFGLSSYEQFV.

This clonotype was recorded many times. The chain joins TRBV7-9 to TRBJ2-1; 10 bases line up with TRBD1. V shed 7 bases, J shed 8 bases, and the junction held 11 bases outside the gene matches. There are 15 residues in the CDR3. Germline-derived CDR1 and CDR2 are SEHNR and FQNEAQ (reference sequence). The CDR3 DNA follows: TGTGCCAGCACCGTCCCTGACAGGGGGCTCTATGAGCAGTTCTTC. This gives the protein CASTVPDRGLYEQFF.